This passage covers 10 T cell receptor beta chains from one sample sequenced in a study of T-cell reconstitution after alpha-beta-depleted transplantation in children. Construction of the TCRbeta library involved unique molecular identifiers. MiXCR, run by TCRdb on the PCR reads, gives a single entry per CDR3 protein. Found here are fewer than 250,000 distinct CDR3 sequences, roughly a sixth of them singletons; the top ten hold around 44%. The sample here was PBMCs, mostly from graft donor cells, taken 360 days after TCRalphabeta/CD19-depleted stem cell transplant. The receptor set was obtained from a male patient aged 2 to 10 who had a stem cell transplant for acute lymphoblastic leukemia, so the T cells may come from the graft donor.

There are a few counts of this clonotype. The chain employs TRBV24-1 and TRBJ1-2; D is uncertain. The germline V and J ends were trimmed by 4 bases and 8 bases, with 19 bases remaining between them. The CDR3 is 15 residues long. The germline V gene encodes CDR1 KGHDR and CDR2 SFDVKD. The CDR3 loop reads CATSDTRTPMEGYTF. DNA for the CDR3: TGTGCCACCAGTGACACTAGGACGCCTATGGAGGGCTACACCTTC.

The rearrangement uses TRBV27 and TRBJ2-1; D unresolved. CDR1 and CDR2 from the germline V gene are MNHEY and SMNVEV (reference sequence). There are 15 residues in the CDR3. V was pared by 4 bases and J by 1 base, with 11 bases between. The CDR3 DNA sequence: TGTGCCAGCAGTTCAGACTGGAGATCCTACAATGAGCAGTTCTTC. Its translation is CASSSDWRSYNEQFF.

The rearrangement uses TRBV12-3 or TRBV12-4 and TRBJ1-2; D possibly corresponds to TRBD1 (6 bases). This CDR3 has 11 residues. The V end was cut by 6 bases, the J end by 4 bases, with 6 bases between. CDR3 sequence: CASRDSYGYTF. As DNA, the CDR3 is TGTGCCAGCAGGGACAGCTATGGCTACACCTTC.

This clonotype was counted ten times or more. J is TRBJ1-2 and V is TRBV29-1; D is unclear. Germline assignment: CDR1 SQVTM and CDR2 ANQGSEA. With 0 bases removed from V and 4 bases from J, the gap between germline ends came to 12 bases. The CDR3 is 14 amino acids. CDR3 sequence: CSVEDLDRGYGYTF. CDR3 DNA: TGCAGCGTTGAAGATCTGGACCGTGGCTATGGCTACACCTTC.

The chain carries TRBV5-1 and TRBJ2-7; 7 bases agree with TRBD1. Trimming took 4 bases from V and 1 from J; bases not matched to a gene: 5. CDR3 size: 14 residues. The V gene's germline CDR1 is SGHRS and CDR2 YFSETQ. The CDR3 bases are TGCGCCAGCAGCGACGCAGGGGGATCCTACGAGCAGTACTTC. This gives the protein CASSDAGGSYEQYF.

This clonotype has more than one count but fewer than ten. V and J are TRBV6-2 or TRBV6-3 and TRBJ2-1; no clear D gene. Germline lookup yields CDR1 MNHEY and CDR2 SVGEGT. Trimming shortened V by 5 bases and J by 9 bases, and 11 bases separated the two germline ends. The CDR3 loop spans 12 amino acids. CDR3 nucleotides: TGTGCCAGCAGTGGCGACGAAGGTGAGCAGTTCTTC. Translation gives CASSGDEGEQFF.

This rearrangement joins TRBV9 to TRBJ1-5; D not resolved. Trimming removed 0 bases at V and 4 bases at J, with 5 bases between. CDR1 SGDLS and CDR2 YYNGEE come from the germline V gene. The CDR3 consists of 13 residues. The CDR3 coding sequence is TGTGCCAGCAGCGTAGTCCCGAATCAGCCCCAGCATTTT. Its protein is CASSVVPNQPQHF.

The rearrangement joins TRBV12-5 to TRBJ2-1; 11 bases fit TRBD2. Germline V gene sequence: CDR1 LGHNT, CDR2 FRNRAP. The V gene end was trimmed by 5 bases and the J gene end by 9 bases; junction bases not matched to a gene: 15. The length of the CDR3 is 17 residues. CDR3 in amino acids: CASGPGTSGGRYGEQFF. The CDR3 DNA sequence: TGTGCTAGTGGTCCAGGGACTAGCGGAGGCAGGTATGGTGAGCAGTTCTTC.

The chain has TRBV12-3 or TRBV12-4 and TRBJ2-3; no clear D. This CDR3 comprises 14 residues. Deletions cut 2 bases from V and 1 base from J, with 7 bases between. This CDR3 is CASSLLTGTDTQYF. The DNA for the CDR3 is TGTGCCAGCAGTTTACTTACAGGCACAGATACGCAGTATTTT.

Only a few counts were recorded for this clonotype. The CDR3 DNA reads TGCAGCGGGCGGACTAGCATCAATGAGCAGTTCTTC. This encodes CSGRTSINEQFF. The V gene is TRBV29-1, the J gene TRBJ2-1; TRBD2 matches 8 bases. The CDR3 has 12 residues. V was clipped by 7 bases and J by 6 bases; unmatched bases: 5. CDR1 and CDR2 from the germline V gene are SQVTM and ANQGSEA.